This passage covers 32 T cell receptor beta chains from one sample sequenced in a study of blood T cell repertoires in COVID-19. Measured with immunoSEQ multiplex PCR; TCRdb has only the in-frame clones, and not every one. The profile shows around 180,000 clones, under 85% of them singletons. What was sequenced was peripheral blood. These receptors all come from a man in his 60s with active or convalescent COVID-19.

This clone has a single count. The chain is built from TRBV5-4 and TRBJ2-3, with 11 bases aligning to TRBD2. From germline, CDR1 is SGHNT and CDR2 YYREEE (reference sequence). V lost 1 base, J lost 5 bases, and 3 bases stayed unmatched. The CDR3 totals 15 residues. The CDR3 spells CASSLNLAGGDTQYF. The CDR3 DNA follows: TGTGCCAGCAGCTTGAACCTAGCGGGAGGAGATACGCAGTATTTT.

The genes are TRBV19 and TRBJ2-7; 11 bases are shared with TRBD1. Germline CDR1 LNHDA, CDR2 SQIVND (reference sequence). The CDR3 has 15 amino acids. With V trimmed by 2 bases and J by 2 bases, 2 bases remained unmatched. The CDR3 sequence is CASSIMGQGAYEQYF. CDR3 nucleotides: TGTGCCAGTAGTATAATGGGACAGGGGGCCTACGAGCAGTACTTC.

V usage is TRBV3-1 (or the pseudogene TRBV3-2) and J usage is TRBJ2-7; D perhaps matches TRBD1 (6 bases). Trimming cost V 4 bases and J 1 base, with 11 bases left between them. The CDR3 is 14 residues long. Germline-derived CDR1 and CDR2 are LGHDT and YNNKEL (reference sequence). CDR3 amino acids: CASSPGTPSYEQYF. CDR3 bases: TGTGCCAGCAGCCCAGGGACACCATCCTACGAGCAGTACTTC.

V gene TRBV24-1 combines with J gene TRBJ2-1, with TRBD2 matching 10 bases. Germline lookup yields CDR1 KGHDR and CDR2 SFDVKD. The CDR3 has 15 amino acids. V lost 3 bases to trimming and J lost 6 bases; unmatched junction nucleotides: 4. CDR3 DNA: TGTGCCACCAGTGATCCTAGCGGGAGTCTCAATGAGCAGTTCTTC. It yields the protein CATSDPSGSLNEQFF.

In this sample, this clone turned up a few times. The CDR3 reads CASSLNRGRSGELFF. The CDR3 coding sequence is TGTGCCAGCAGTTTAAACAGGGGGCGATCCGGGGAGCTGTTTTTT. The chain links TRBV28 to TRBJ2-2; 9 bases map to TRBD1. There are 15 residues in the CDR3. Germline V gene data show CDR1 as MDHEN and CDR2 as SYDVKM. Losses at the gene ends were 2 bases for V and 6 bases for J; bases not matched to a gene: 4.

The chain links TRBV6-2 or TRBV6-3 to TRBJ2-7; 7 bases are a match to TRBD2. After removal of 5 bases from V and 2 bases from J, the junction contained 12 bases not matched to a gene. The CDR3 runs to 16 residues. Germline CDR1 is MNHEY and CDR2 is SVGEGT. The DNA for the CDR3 is TGTGCCAGCAGTAAAACCCGGGTGGCGGGGGCCTACGAGCAGTACTTC. Translating it yields CASSKTRVAGAYEQYF.

The rearrangement links TRBV9 to TRBJ2-3; 8 nucleotides line up with TRBD2. Germline V gene data show CDR1 as SGDLS and CDR2 as YYNGEE. Unmatched junction bases numbered 10, after V lost 4 bases and J lost 3 bases. CDR3 size: 16 residues. In nucleotides, the CDR3 is TGTGCCAGCAGCCCCCGGACGACTAGCGCGACAGATACGCAGTATTTT. It codes for CASSPRTTSATDTQYF. Looking up the rest from reference TRBV9 and TRBJ2-3 gives the full variable domain: DSGVTQTPKHLITATGQRVTLRCSPRSGDLSVYWYQQSLDQGLQFLIQYYNGEERAKGNILERFSAQQFPDLHSELNLSSLELGDSALYFCASSPRTTSATDTQYFGPGTRLTVL.

The rearrangement links TRBV11-2 to TRBJ2-7, with D maybe TRBD2 (6 bases). V was clipped by 0 bases and J by 3 bases, with 15 bases between them. The CDR3 consists of 16 residues. CDR1 and CDR2 (germline): SGHAT, FQNNGV. The CDR3 loop reads CASSLEGQGGYYEQYF. The CDR3 DNA reads as TGTGCCAGCAGCTTAGAAGGGCAGGGAGGCTACTACGAGCAGTACTTC.

J is TRBJ2-1 and V is TRBV13; TRBD2 matches 12 bases. The germline gives CDR1 PRHDT, CDR2 FYEKMQ (reference sequence). Trimming at V came to 5 bases and at J to 2 bases, leaving 7 bases not matched to a gene. The CDR3 is 17 amino acids. CDR3 sequence: CASSLRLAGDPYNEQFF. CDR3 DNA: TGTGCCAGCAGCCTCCGACTAGCGGGAGACCCCTACAATGAGCAGTTCTTC.

This chain joins TRBV24-1 and TRBJ2-1; possible D gene TRBD2, 5 bases. Germline V gives CDR1 KGHDR, CDR2 SFDVKD. The CDR3 has 14 residues. V shed 5 bases and J shed 4 bases, with 11 bases lying between them. CDR3 nucleotide sequence: TGTGCCACCAGTGCCGGACTTCTTTACAATGAGCAGTTCTTC. Its protein is CATSAGLLYNEQFF.

The V and J genes are TRBV5-5 and TRBJ1-6; D unclear. Germline V gene sequence: CDR1 SGHKS, CDR2 YYEKEE (reference sequence). The V end was cut by 7 bases, the J end by 5 bases, with 10 bases between. The length of the CDR3 is 13 residues. CDR3 sequence reads: CASCRGNNSPLHF. In DNA, the CDR3 is TGTGCCAGCTGCCGAGGGAATAATTCACCCCTCCACTTT.

This clone was counted at least ten times. The CDR3 is CASSPFSPPPLHF. CDR3 in DNA: TGTGCCAGCAGCCCGTTCTCTCCCCCACCCCTCCACTTT. J is TRBJ1-6 and V is TRBV6-5; D gene ambiguous. Germline assignment: CDR1 MNHEY and CDR2 SVGAGI. Trimming left V 6 bases short and J 11 bases short, with 14 bases between. The CDR3 spans 13 residues.

The chain uses TRBV3-1 (or the pseudogene TRBV3-2) and TRBJ2-4, with 8 bases aligning to TRBD1. With 6 bases clipped from V and 8 bases from J, the junction kept 6 bases outside the gene matches. This CDR3 spans 13 amino acids. Germline assignment: CDR1 LGHDT and CDR2 YNNKEL (reference sequence). The CDR3 DNA follows: TGTGCCAGCAGGCCAGGGGGCCGGGACATTCAGTACTTC. Amino acid sequence: CASRPGGRDIQYF.

V gene TRBV9 combines with J gene TRBJ2-6; D is possibly TRBD2 (6 bases). The germline CDR1 and CDR2 sequences are SGDLS and YYNGEE. CDR3 length: 16 residues. Between the trimmed V and J ends, which lost 4 bases and 0 bases, there was a span of 11 bases. The CDR3 sequence is CASSRVGGSGANVLTF. The CDR3 region has the DNA TGTGCCAGCAGCCGAGTGGGGGGCTCTGGGGCCAACGTCCTGACTTTC.

The genes are TRBV7-9 and TRBJ1-4; 9 bases are shared with TRBD1. Losses at the gene ends were 5 bases for V and 8 bases for J; bases not matched to a gene: 6. This CDR3 has 14 residues. Germline V lookup: CDR1 SEHNR, CDR2 FQNEAQ (reference sequence). This CDR3 reads CASSHWDRDEKLFF. Written as DNA, the CDR3 is TGTGCCAGCAGCCATTGGGACAGGGACGAAAAACTGTTTTTT. The full variable domain, rest sourced from reference TRBV7-9 and TRBJ1-4, is DTGVSQNPRHKITKRGQNVTFRCDPISEHNRLYWYRQTLGQGPEFLTYFQNEAQLEKSRLLSDRFSAERPKGSFSTLEIQRTEQGDSAMYLCASSHWDRDEKLFFGSGTQLSVL.

The chain employs TRBV28 and TRBJ1-5; TRBD1 might be the D (5 bases). With 2 bases removed from V and 4 bases from J, the gap between germline ends came to 12 bases. Germline loops: CDR1 MDHEN, CDR2 SYDVKM. CDR3 length: 15 residues. In nucleotides, the CDR3 is TGTGCCAGCAGTTTAGGGGAACAGGTAAATCAGCCCCAGCATTTT. This encodes CASSLGEQVNQPQHF.

The chain uses TRBV28 and TRBJ2-7; the D gene is possibly TRBD1 (5 bases). Germline CDR1 reads MDHEN; CDR2 reads SYDVKM. The CDR3 is 15 amino acids. Trimming removed 7 bases at V and 0 bases at J, with 16 bases between. Here the CDR3 reads CASTATGVNSYEQYF. The CDR3 DNA reads TGTGCCAGCACCGCAACAGGAGTTAACTCCTACGAGCAGTACTTC.

The chain combines TRBV5-1 with TRBJ1-2; tentative D call: TRBD1 (5 bases). V was trimmed by 3 bases and J by 3 bases, leaving 9 bases between them. This CDR3 comprises 13 residues. Germline V gene data show CDR1 as SGHRS and CDR2 as YFSETQ. This CDR3 is CASSSAGDYGYTF. The DNA for the CDR3 is TGCGCCAGCAGCTCGGCGGGGGACTATGGCTACACCTTC.

This clone was seen only once. This chain connects TRBV2 to TRBJ2-7, with 8 positions matching TRBD1. J gave up 2 bases and V 7 bases, and 7 bases lay outside the gene matches. Germline V gives CDR1 SNHLY, CDR2 FYNNEI. CDR3 length: 14 residues. In DNA, the CDR3 is TGTGCCAGCAATGAGGACAGGGATGCCTACGAGCAGTACTTC. This gives the protein CASNEDRDAYEQYF. The full variable domain, its missing parts supplied by reference TRBV2 and TRBJ2-7, is EPEVTQTPSHQVTQMGQEVILRCVPISNHLYFYWYRQILGQKVEFLVSFYNNEISEKSEIFDDQFSVERPDGSNFTLKIRSTKLEDSAMYFCASNEDRDAYEQYFGPGTRLTVT.

The chain links TRBV9 to TRBJ1-2, with unresolved D. The CDR3 has 14 residues. The V gene lost 0 bases and the J gene lost 5 bases, with 11 bases spanning the gap. CDR1 SGDLS and CDR2 YYNGEE come from the germline V gene. DNA of the CDR3: TGTGCCAGCAGCGTAGAAGGCAGGATATATGGCTACACCTTC. It translates to CASSVEGRIYGYTF.

V is TRBV6-5 and J is TRBJ2-6, with D possibly matching TRBD2 (5 bases). This CDR3 has 16 residues. V was cut by 0 bases and J by 1 base, with 7 bases left in between. Looked up from germline, CDR1 is MNHEY and CDR2 is SVGAGI. The CDR3 coding sequence is TGTGCCAGCAGTTACTCGACGGGGTCTGGGGCCAACGTCCTGACTTTC. It is translated as CASSYSTGSGANVLTF.

This chain links TRBV7-9 with TRBJ2-1; 12 bases align to TRBD2. Per germline, CDR1 SEHNR and CDR2 FQNEAQ (reference sequence). The ends lost 7 bases at V and 4 bases at J; junction bases unmatched: 5. CDR3 length: 15 amino acids. The CDR3 sequence is CASTPSGRGYNEQFF. As DNA, the CDR3 is TGTGCCAGCACTCCTAGCGGGAGGGGTTACAATGAGCAGTTCTTC.

This clone was seen more than once but under ten times. The rearrangement uses TRBV7-9 and TRBJ1-5; 11 bases match TRBD1. Germline V gene sequence: CDR1 SEHNR, CDR2 FQNEAQ (reference sequence). The V segment lost 1 base and the J segment 4 bases; nucleotides outside the gene matches: 3. The CDR3 length is 16 residues. The CDR3 region is CASSLGDRGYNQPQHF. CDR3 nucleotide sequence: TGTGCCAGCAGCTTAGGGGACAGGGGGTATAATCAGCCCCAGCATTTT. Variable domain in full (rest from reference TRBV7-9 and TRBJ1-5): DTGVSQNPRHKITKRGQNVTFRCDPISEHNRLYWYRQTLGQGPEFLTYFQNEAQLEKSRLLSDRFSAERPKGSFSTLEIQRTEQGDSAMYLCASSLGDRGYNQPQHFGDGTRLSIL.

This clone was detected only a few times. The V call is TRBV19, the J call TRBJ1-1; D unclear. With 7 bases removed from V and 4 bases from J, the gap between germline ends came to 25 bases. In germline, CDR1 is LNHDA, CDR2 SQIVND (reference sequence). This CDR3 is 17 amino acids long. DNA for the CDR3: TGTGCCAGTACCCCTTTAGGAGGCCCTCGGATGGGCACTGAAGCTTTCTTT. The encoded protein is CASTPLGGPRMGTEAFF.

The chain has TRBV4-3 and TRBJ2-6; the match to TRBD2 covers 7 bases. The V gene's germline CDR1 is LGHNA and CDR2 YSLEER. Trimming removed 4 bases from V and 4 bases from J; junction bases left unmatched: 13. This CDR3 spans 18 amino acids. This CDR3 reads CASSRSSGGASGANVLTF. The CDR3 DNA reads TGCGCCAGCAGCCGATCTAGCGGCGGAGCATCCGGGGCCAACGTCCTGACTTTC.

The V gene is TRBV15, the J gene TRBJ2-6; 8 positions agree with TRBD1. The length of the CDR3 is 17 residues. Germline assignment: CDR1 LNHNV and CDR2 YYDKDF (reference sequence). Germline trimming cut 2 bases from V and 3 bases from J; bases unmatched to any gene: 6. CDR3 residues: CATSRNDRGFGANVLTF. The CDR3, as DNA: TGTGCCACCAGCAGAAATGACAGGGGCTTTGGGGCCAACGTCCTGACTTTC.

CDR3 nucleotide sequence: TGTGCCAGCAGTTGGGGGGGCTACACTGAAGCTTTCTTT. Translating gives CASSWGGYTEAFF. The J gene is TRBJ1-1, the V gene TRBV28; D possibly corresponds to TRBD1 (6 bases). This CDR3 is built from 13 residues. V was cut by 4 bases and J by 3 bases, with 9 bases left in between. The germline V gene encodes CDR1 MDHEN and CDR2 SYDVKM.

The chain combines TRBV5-4 with TRBJ1-5; 9 nucleotides line up with TRBD1. This CDR3 comprises 14 residues. CDR1 SGHNT and CDR2 YYREEE come from the germline V gene (reference sequence). V trimming: 4 bases; J trimming: 7 bases; junction bases outside the gene matches: 6. CDR3 sequence: CASSIQGALQPQHF. In DNA, the CDR3 is TGTGCCAGCAGCATACAGGGGGCACTCCAGCCCCAGCATTTT.

V usage is TRBV2 and J usage is TRBJ2-1; 7 bases are shared with TRBD2. The CDR3 is made up of 15 amino acids. With 5 bases clipped from V and 2 bases from J, the junction kept 6 bases outside the gene matches. Germline CDR1 reads SNHLY; CDR2 reads FYNNEI. CDR3 nucleotides: TGTGCCAGCAGTTTAAAAGGACTAGCCTACAATGAGCAGTTCTTC. Amino acids: CASSLKGLAYNEQFF.

The V call is TRBV25-1, the J call TRBJ1-1; 7 positions agree with TRBD1. Germline-derived CDR1 and CDR2 are MGHDK and SYGVNS. V lost 5 bases to trimming and J lost 2 bases; unmatched junction nucleotides: 5. CDR3 length: 14 amino acids. CDR3 loop: CASSLQGTNTEAFF. The CDR3 DNA reads as TGTGCCAGCAGTTTACAGGGGACAAACACTGAAGCTTTCTTT.

The chain links TRBV4-2 to TRBJ2-7; tentative D call: TRBD2 (5 bases). V lost 0 bases and J 2 bases, leaving 5 bases between the germline ends. The CDR3 contains 13 residues. CDR1 is LGHNA, CDR2 YNFKEQ, per germline. Written as DNA, the CDR3 is TGTGCCAGCAGCCAAGAGGGAGCCTACGAGCAGTACTTC. Its protein is CASSQEGAYEQYF.

The V and J genes are TRBV14 and TRBJ2-7, with 7 bases lining up with TRBD1. CDR1 SGHDN and CDR2 FVKESK come from the germline V gene. V shed 7 bases and J 3 bases; nucleotides not matched to a gene: 15. The CDR3 spans 16 residues. CDR3: CASTLPQGRGCYEQYF. In DNA, the CDR3 is TGTGCCAGCACTCTTCCCCAGGGCAGGGGGTGCTACGAGCAGTACTTC.